The 9 T cell receptor beta chains presented below share a single source sample, sequenced in a study of graft-versus-host responses after intestinal transplantation (dated by TCRdb to the early 2020s). These receptors are not linked to any known antigen. The sample's time point label, decoded: cells obtained before transplantation from donor or recipient. Libraries came from the immunoSEQ multiplex PCR assay. TCRdb stores this immuneACCESS table with in-frame sequences only. Part of the clones is absent; in the studies checked, under half of the shortfall reflects unresolved V genes, and no reason is known for the rest. This sample has about 41,000 clones in its table, and approximately 95% of those were observed once. The top ten hold roughly 0.58% of the sample. This specimen was unstimulated CD8+ T cells sorted from spleen or lymph node cells, taken before transplant. These receptors originate from a human donor who was the organ donor for an intestinal transplant.

The chain combines TRBV21-1 with TRBJ2-5; TRBD1, as called in the table, went unchecked against the DNA. TRBV21-1 is shown as a pseudogene. The CDR3 runs to 11 residues. The CDR3 is CAITAQETQYF. The CDR3 coding sequence is TGTGCCATCACAGCTCAAGAGACCCAGTACTTC.

This sequence joins TRBV11-1 and TRBJ2-2; D possibly matches TRBD1 or TRBD2 (6 bases each). This CDR3 is 15 amino acids long. The germline V gene has CDR1 SGHAT and CDR2 FQDESV (reference sequence). V was cut by 10 bases and J by 0 bases, with 15 bases left in between. CDR3 sequence (DNA): TGTGCCATCCATTACGGGGGCCCGAACACCGGGGAGCTGTTTTTT. Translation: CAIHYGGPNTGELFF.

The chain recombines TRBV19 with TRBJ2-1; the D gene is possibly TRBD2 (6 bases). This CDR3 region has 15 residues. Trimming took 4 bases from V and 3 from J, leaving 13 bases between them. Germline CDR1 and CDR2: LNHDA and SQIVND (reference sequence). CDR3 coding DNA: TGTGCCAGTAGTACAACAGAGACTAGCTACAATGAGCAGTTCTTC. Amino acid sequence: CASSTTETSYNEQFF.

The chain is built from TRBV15 and TRBJ2-1; 10 bases are a match to TRBD2. CDR1 is LNHNV and CDR2 is YYDKDF in the germline V gene (reference sequence). Unmatched junction bases numbered 5, after V lost 4 bases and J lost 8 bases. This CDR3 region has 14 residues. In nucleotides, the CDR3 is TGTGCCACCAGCAATAGCGGGGGGATCGATGAGCAGTTCTTC. Translated, it gives CATSNSGGIDEQFF.

The chain links TRBV19 to TRBJ1-1; no firm D call. V was cut by 4 bases and J by 0 bases, with 6 bases left in between. The germline V gene encodes CDR1 LNHDA and CDR2 SQIVND (reference sequence). The CDR3 consists of 13 residues. CDR3 loop: CASSTGLNTEAFF. CDR3 coding DNA: TGTGCCAGTAGTACCGGTCTGAACACTGAAGCTTTCTTT. Using reference TRBV19 and TRBJ1-1 for the parts outside the CDR3, the full variable domain is DGGITQSPKYLFRKEGQNVTLSCEQNLNHDAMYWYRQDPGQGLRLIYYSQIVNDFQKGDIAEGYSVSREKKESFPLTVTSAQKNPTAFYLCASSTGLNTEAFFGQGTRLTVV.

The chain combines TRBV29-1 with TRBJ2-7, with 8 bases fitting TRBD1. Unmatched junction bases numbered 7, after V lost 0 bases and J lost 3 bases. Germline V CDR1 and CDR2: SQVTM, ANQGSEA. This CDR3 is built from 15 residues. CDR3 DNA sequence: TGCAGCGTTGAAGACCCGGACAGGGCTCACTACGAGCAGTACTTC. This translates into CSVEDPDRAHYEQYF.

V gene TRBV27 combines with J gene TRBJ2-3; the D is unclear. CDR3 size: 13 residues. Trimming left V 0 bases short and J 2 bases short, with 3 bases between. Germline V gene lookup returns CDR1 MNHEY and CDR2 SMNVEV (reference sequence). The CDR3 reads CASSLSFTDTQYF. In nucleotides, the CDR3 is TGTGCCAGCAGTTTATCATTCACAGATACGCAGTATTTT.

CDR3 in amino acids: CASSEPSDRPACEKLFF. CDR3 DNA sequence: TGTGCCAGCAGCGAGCCCAGCGACAGGCCGGCTTGTGAAAAACTGTTTTTT. The J gene is TRBJ1-4, the V gene TRBV9; tentatively, D is TRBD1 (6 bases). V gave up 3 bases and J gave up 7 bases, with 22 bases separating them. CDR1 is SGDLS and CDR2 is YYNGEE in the germline V gene. The CDR3 extends over 17 amino acids. Variable domain in full (rest from reference TRBV9 and TRBJ1-4): DSGVTQTPKHLITATGQRVTLRCSPRSGDLSVYWYQQSLDQGLQFLIQYYNGEERAKGNILERFSAQQFPDLHSELNLSSLELGDSALYFCASSEPSDRPACEKLFFGSGTQLSVL.

The chain links TRBV4-3 to TRBJ1-2, with TRBD1 matching 8 bases. Unmatched junction bases numbered 8, after V lost 1 base and J lost 4 bases. The CDR3 is 16 residues long. Germline V lookup: CDR1 LGHNA, CDR2 YSLEER. For the CDR3, the DNA is TGCGCCAGCAGCCAAGGCCCGCAGGGGGCAATCTATGGCTACACCTTC. Its protein is CASSQGPQGAIYGYTF.